This T cell receptor beta chain derives from a study of T cells after yellow fever vaccination. In making TCR cDNA, 5'RACE template switching added a universal primer site and UMIs to it. Using its own MiXCR run on the 5' RACE reads, TCRdb lists one record per CDR3 protein. This sample has under 550,000 distinct CDR3 sequences, with 20% to 25% found just once. This clonotype showed up just a few times. This clonotype was obtained from a man aged 18-30 years who received the YFV17D yellow fever vaccine. The sample consisted of PBMCs, taken around 3 weeks after the first yellow fever vaccination.

The CDR3 spells CASGLVLRRRDETQYF. DNA for the CDR3: TGTGCTAGTGGTTTGGTCCTCAGGAGACGGGATGAGACCCAGTACTTC. This rearrangement joins TRBV12-5 to TRBJ2-5; maybe TRBD2 (5 bases). Looked up from germline, CDR1 is LGHNT and CDR2 is FRNRAP. V dropped 0 bases and J dropped 5 bases, with 16 bases sitting between them. The CDR3 spans 16 residues.